This TCR beta chain comes out of a study of T cell repertoires in cytomegalovirus infection. The CDR3 is 16 residues long. CDR1 is SGHTA, CDR2 FQGNSA, per germline. With 2 bases clipped from V and 2 bases from J, the junction kept 7 bases outside the gene matches. TCRdb fed the reads into MiXCR, producing one record per CDR3 protein. The sample lists about 830,000 distinct CDR3 sequences, approximately 32% occurring once. This clonotype came up many times. Antigen: not known. Source: cultured CD8+ T cells from PBMCs, taken from culture after CMV antigen stimulation. This receptor was obtained from a human donor in good health (CMV status not recorded). Some clones in this sample may be carry-over from other donors' samples. This chain links TRBV7-2 with TRBJ2-3, with TRBD2 matching 7 bases. CDR3 coding DNA: TGTGCCAGCAGCTTACAAAGCGGGGCCCTCACAGATACGCAGTATTTT. Residues: CASSLQSGALTDTQYF. The full variable domain, rest sourced from reference TRBV7-2 and TRBJ2-3, is GAGVSQSPSNKVTEKGKDVELRCDPISGHTALYWYRQSLGQGLEFLIYFQGNSAPDKSGLPSDRFSAERTGGSVSTLTIQRTQQEDSAVYLCASSLQSGALTDTQYFGPGTRLTVL.